A selection of T cell receptor beta chains follows, all from one sample in a study of Graves' ophthalmopathy and Graves' hyperthyroidism. One entry per CDR3 protein results from TCRdb running MiXCR on the multiplex PCR reads. The sample contains about 740,000 distinct CDR3 sequences, roughly 40% of which appear only once. Material for sequencing was peripheral blood. The receptors shown here come from an adult man with Graves' ophthalmopathy. Each CDR3 is given without its conserved first and last residue. Fields, in order: V gene, CDR3 length, CDR3 protein.

TRBV7-2 | 12 | ASSYDATGSPLH
TRBV7-2 | 13 | ASSNRTREGYEQY
TRBV5-8 | 11 | ASSLYGNSPLH
TRBV10-3 | 12 | AISEDGTKGTQY
TRBV2 | 10 | ASSGRGGGYT
TRBV19 | 13 | ASSERQGKPYEQY
TRBV4-2 | 17 | ASSQYLCASSPRDMRGY
TRBV15 | 15 | ATSRVTGDYSNQPQH
TRBV7-8 | 11 | ASSVNRVGAQY
TRBV7-2 | 14 | ASNLDWRVNTGELF
TRBV6-5 | 13 | ASSLRLAATYEQY
TRBV4-2 | 13 | ASSQDLWGGETQY
TRBV19 | 11 | ASSMMGNTEAF
TRBV19 | 15 | ASSIGLAGEGGETQY
TRBV5-1 | 12 | ASSTPDRFYGYT
TRBV5-3 | 10 | ANGPDTGELF
TRBV7-9 | 12 | ASTKTSGANVLT
TRBV10-3 | 11 | ASSPPNRDGYT
TRBV19 | 12 | ATRRGVGNQPQH
TRBV9 | 14 | ASSLRGGRGDYEQY
TRBV7-9 | 12 | ASSLEGLGQPQY
TRBV12-5 | 11 | ASSQTSGGEQY
TRBV9 | 12 | ASSVDAPGGEQY
TRBV2 | 12 | ASSERTGGGELF
TRBV10-2 | 13 | ASSYPIVGPGELF
TRBV2 | 13 | ASRPDPIQIYEQY
TRBV10-3 | 14 | AISGGRRAQSEKLF
TRBV30 | 11 | AWSGGVNSPLH
TRBV7-4 | 13 | ASSFPDRGREKLF
TRBV6-5 | 10 | ASVEGFPEAF
TRBV5-5 | 14 | ASNPGLTRSGNTIY
TRBV12-3/TRBV12-4 | 11 | ASSWDSLYEQY
TRBV7-2 | 15 | ASSRGGVRRDPRKLF
TRBV7-3 | 13 | ASSLTRGGAKTQY
TRBV15 | 12 | ATSTGQGNEKLF
TRBV12-3/TRBV12-4 | 10 | ASSFLNTEAF
TRBV28 | 11 | ASSLMGRKTQY
TRBV15 | 13 | ATSSPADSNQPQH
TRBV10-3 | 12 | ASNEVGANTEAF
TRBV20-1 | 11 | SAETGKLQPQH
TRBV10-2 | 13 | ASSEQGSGDQPQH
TRBV15 | 12 | ATSTGQSSYEQY
TRBV29-1 | 12 | SVNSQGRMDGYT
TRBV11-2 | 14 | ASSLGARSFLETQY
TRBV7-7 | 15 | ASSPAALAGGTGELF